The rows below give T cell receptor beta chains drawn from one sample of a study of T cells in Graves' hyperthyroidism and ophthalmopathy. Each CDR3 protein is one row after TCRdb ran MiXCR on the multiplex PCR reads. The sample shows some 300,000 distinct CDR3 sequences, 10% to 15% of them seen only once. Source material: blood. The receptors were sampled from a woman aged 25-40 years with Graves' hyperthyroidism that later progressed to Graves' ophthalmopathy. The CDR3 runs from the conserved cysteine through the conserved F or W. The D gene is left open where the match is weak. Clone size, where shown, is once, few, many, or a class for clones that have expanded.

j_call clone_size d_call v_call cdr3_nt cdr3_aa
TRBJ2-7 many . TRBV11-2 TGTGCCAGCAGCCTTGGACTCAACCCCTACGAGCAGTACTTC CASSLGLNPYEQYF
TRBJ2-1 once TRBD1 TRBV12-3/TRBV12-4 TGTGCCAGCAGTATCGGGACAGGGAGCCATGAGCAGTTCTTC CASSIGTGSHEQFF
TRBJ1-1 . . TRBV11-2 TGTGCCAGCAGCTTAGTTTTGATGAACACTGAAGCTTTCTTT CASSLVLMNTEAFF
TRBJ2-2 many TRBD1 TRBV18 TGTGCCAGCTACGGACAGGGGACCGGGGAGCTGTTTTTT CASYGQGTGELFF
TRBJ2-3 many . TRBV6-2/TRBV6-3 TGTGCCAGCAGTCCTGGGGGGAACACAGATACGCAGTATTTT CASSPGGNTDTQYF
TRBJ1-1 many . TRBV18 TGTGCCAGCTCACCACCCGGGGGTTTGGCGAACACTGAAGCTTTCTTT CASSPPGGLANTEAFF
TRBJ2-1 many TRBD2 TRBV6-2/TRBV6-3 TGTGCCAGCAGGGACCCAGCGGGAGGGTTCAATGAGCAGTTCTTC CASRDPAGGFNEQFF
TRBJ1-5 few . TRBV5-8 TGTGCCAGCAGCTTGATGGGGATTAGCAATCAGCCCCAGCATTTT CASSLMGISNQPQHF
TRBJ2-7 many . TRBV10-3 TGTGCCATCAGAACCCTTCACGCGGAGCAGTACTTC CAIRTLHAEQYF
TRBJ2-1 many TRBD2 TRBV12-5 TGTGCTAGTGCCTCCGTCATTGGGGAGGGAGACAATGAGCAGTTCTTC CASASVIGEGDNEQFF
TRBJ2-1 few . TRBV27 TGTGCCAGCAGTTTAAATAGGGACGACAATGAGCAGTTCTTC CASSLNRDDNEQFF
TRBJ1-2 many TRBD1 TRBV29-1 TGCAGCGTCCTAGGGACAGGGCGTAACTATGGCTACACCTTC CSVLGTGRNYGYTF
TRBJ2-5 many . TRBV28 TGTGCCAGCAGACCCCCGAGGGGCCCGGAGACCCAGTACTTC CASRPPRGPETQYF
TRBJ2-2 few TRBD1 TRBV9 TGTGCCAGCAGCTCCACCCGGGACAGGGGATTTGCCGGGGAGCTGTTTTTT CASSSTRDRGFAGELFF
TRBJ2-1 many . TRBV20-1 TGCAGTGCCTTCTCCCGGGGAGAAGCGTTTGAGCAGTTCTTC CSAFSRGEAFEQFF
TRBJ2-5 many TRBD1 TRBV7-8 TGTGCCAGCAGCTACGGGACAGGAGCATCTAGGTACTTC CASSYGTGASRYF
TRBJ2-5 . . TRBV11-2 . CASSFYICSASSASGVLQETQYF
TRBJ2-1 many . TRBV19 TGTGCCAGTAGTGGCGTGACATTTCCTAGCTCCTACAATGAGCAGTTCTTC CASSGVTFPSSYNEQFF
TRBJ2-3 many TRBD2 TRBV7-2 TGTGCCAGCAGCTTAGTCTACTATGGGACTAGCGGCACAGATACGCAGTATTTT CASSLVYYGTSGTDTQYF
TRBJ2-1 few TRBD2 TRBV5-4 TGTGCCAGCAGAACACGTCTAGCGGGAGGGCCAAATGAGCAGTTCTTC CASRTRLAGGPNEQFF
TRBJ2-2 many TRBD2 TRBV3-1 TGTGCCAGCAGCCGGAGCGGGAGAGGGAGCGGGGAGCTGTTTTTT CASSRSGRGSGELFF
TRBJ2-1 many . TRBV20-1 TGCAGTGCCCCCGTGGACAATGAGCAGTTCTTC CSAPVDNEQFF
TRBJ2-7 few . TRBV29-1 TGCAGCGTCCTGGAACTTGGCGAGCAGTACTTC CSVLELGEQYF
TRBJ1-2 many . TRBV27 TGTGCCAGCAGTTTAGGGGGGACCGGATACTATGGCTACACCTTC CASSLGGTGYYGYTF
TRBJ1-4 . . TRBV20-1 TGCAGTGCCGAAGACGCCAGTAATGAAAAACTGTTTTTT CSAEDASNEKLFF
TRBJ2-3 many . TRBV20-1 TGCAGTCTAGGAGGGCCAGATACGCAGTATTTT CSLGGPDTQYF
TRBJ2-4 . TRBD2 TRBV5-1 TGCGCCAGCAGCTTGGTTAGCGGGAGAGGCAAAAACATTCAGTACTTC CASSLVSGRGKNIQYF
TRBJ2-1 many TRBD2 TRBV5-1 TGCGCCAGCAGCGCCTACGGGGGGAATGAGCAGTTCTTC CASSAYGGNEQFF
TRBJ1-5 . . TRBV6-1 TGTGCCAGCAGTGCTCGGGCGGGAGAAGCAGATACGCAGCATTTT CASSARAGEADTQHF
TRBJ2-2 many . TRBV3-1 TGTGCCAGCAGCAACCGGGGAGAGCTGTTTTTT CASSNRGELFF
TRBJ2-1 many TRBD2 TRBV7-2 TGTGCCAGCAGCTTAGCGGGACTAGCGGGGAACAATGAGCAGTTCTTC CASSLAGLAGNNEQFF
TRBJ2-2 . . TRBV7-3 TGTGCCAGCAGCTACAACATTCGGGACGGAAAGACCGGGGAGCTGTTTTTT CASSYNIRDGKTGELFF
TRBJ2-3 . TRBD2 TRBV4-1 TGCGCCAGCAGCCAAGGTGGAACTAGCGGGACTGCAGATACGCAGTATTTT CASSQGGTSGTADTQYF
TRBJ1-2 many . TRBV27 TGTGCCAGCTTTGCAGGTGGGGGCTATGGCTACACCTTC CASFAGGGYGYTF
TRBJ2-1 many TRBD2 TRBV4-1 TGCGCCAGCAGCCAAGATCCTAGCGGGAGTATAAATGAGCAGTTCTTC CASSQDPSGSINEQFF
TRBJ2-7 few . TRBV4-3 TGCGCCAGCAGCCAGTACAGGGCCCTTTCCTACGAGCAGTACTTC CASSQYRALSYEQYF
TRBJ2-3 . . TRBV19 TGTGCCAGTAGTGAGGGGGGAGAGGGTGCGGATACGCAGTATTTT CASSEGGEGADTQYF
TRBJ2-7 many . TRBV13 TGTGCCAGCAGCTCAGGCGGACTTTACGAGCAGTACTTC CASSSGGLYEQYF
TRBJ2-2 few . TRBV19 TGTGCCAGTAGTGAGCACCGGGACAACCGAAACACCGGGGAGCTGTTTTTT CASSEHRDNRNTGELFF
TRBJ2-7 many TRBD2 TRBV12-3/TRBV12-4 TGTGCCAGCAGTTTAGGGTCTGGCGGGAGTAGGTACGAGCAGTACTTC CASSLGSGGSRYEQYF
TRBJ1-4 . . TRBV4-3 TGCGCCAGCAGCGACTTGGGTTTGACTAATGAAAAACTGTTTTTT CASSDLGLTNEKLFF
TRBJ1-5 many . TRBV24-1 TGTGCCACCAGTGGAGGCAATCAGCCCCAGCATTTT CATSGGNQPQHF
TRBJ2-1 many . TRBV18 TGTGCCAGCTCACCTTGGGGACTTGCGAACAATGAGCAGTTCTTC CASSPWGLANNEQFF
TRBJ2-7 many TRBD2 TRBV15 TGTGCCACCAGCAGGGGAAGGGTAGCGGGTAGTTCCTACGAGCAGTACTTC CATSRGRVAGSSYEQYF
TRBJ2-7 . TRBD2 TRBV12-3/TRBV12-4 TGTGCCAGCAGTTTCGGACTAGCGGGGGACTACGAGCAGTACTTC CASSFGLAGDYEQYF
TRBJ2-7 many TRBD1 TRBV4-1 TGCGCCAGCAGCCAGGGACAGATGACCTACGAGCAGTACTTC CASSQGQMTYEQYF
TRBJ2-1 . . TRBV4-2 TGTGCCAGCAGCCAGGAAACTGGCGCGTATGAGCAGTTCTTC CASSQETGAYEQFF